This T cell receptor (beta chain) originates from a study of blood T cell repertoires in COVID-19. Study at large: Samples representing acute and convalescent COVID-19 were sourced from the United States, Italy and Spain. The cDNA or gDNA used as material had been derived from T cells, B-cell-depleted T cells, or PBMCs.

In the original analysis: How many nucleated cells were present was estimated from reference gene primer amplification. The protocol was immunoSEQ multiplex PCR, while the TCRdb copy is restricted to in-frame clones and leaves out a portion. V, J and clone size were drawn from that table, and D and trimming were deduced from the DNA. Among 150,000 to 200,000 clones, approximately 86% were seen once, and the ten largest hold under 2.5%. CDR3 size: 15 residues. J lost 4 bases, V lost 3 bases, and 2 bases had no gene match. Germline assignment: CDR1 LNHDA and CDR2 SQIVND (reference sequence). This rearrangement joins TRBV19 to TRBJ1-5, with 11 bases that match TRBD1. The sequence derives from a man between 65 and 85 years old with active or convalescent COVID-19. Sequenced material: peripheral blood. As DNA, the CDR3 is TGTGCCAGTAGTATCCGGGACAGGGGGAATCAGCCCCAGCATTTT. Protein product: CASSIRDRGNQPQHF. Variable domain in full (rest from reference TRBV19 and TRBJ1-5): DGGITQSPKYLFRKEGQNVTLSCEQNLNHDAMYWYRQDPGQGLRLIYYSQIVNDFQKGDIAEGYSVSREKKESFPLTVTSAQKNPTAFYLCASSIRDRGNQPQHFGDGTRLSIL.